One and the same sample provided the 30 T cell receptor beta chains below, sequenced in a study of blood T cell repertoires in COVID-19. Only in-frame clones appear in the TCRdb table, and some are missing; sequencing was by immunoSEQ multiplex PCR. The sample has around 310,000 clones, about 89% seen once. Sequencing was carried out using peripheral blood. These receptors were obtained from a woman between 55 and 75 years old with acute or convalescent COVID-19.

V is TRBV7-8 and J is TRBJ2-1, with D possibly matching TRBD2 (5 bases). The V gene lost 3 bases and the J gene lost 3 bases, with 18 bases spanning the gap. Germline-derived CDR1 and CDR2 are SGHVS and FQNEAQ. The CDR3 loop spans 17 amino acids. This chain's CDR3 is CASSFEDWGDGYNEQFF. As DNA, the CDR3 is TGTGCCAGCAGCTTTGAGGATTGGGGAGACGGCTACAATGAGCAGTTCTTC.

This chain links TRBV28 with TRBJ2-2, with a tentative D call TRBD1 (6 bases). V was shortened by 5 bases and J by 5 bases, with 6 bases between the two germline ends. This CDR3 is 12 amino acids long. Germline-derived CDR1 and CDR2 are MDHEN and SYDVKM. The CDR3 region is CASSTGTGELFF. The CDR3 coding sequence is TGTGCCAGCAGTACAGGGACCGGGGAGCTGTTTTTT.

This chain joins TRBV27 and TRBJ2-7; D ambiguous. Trimming cost V 0 bases and J 1 base, with 4 bases left between them. This CDR3 spans 13 amino acids. Germline-derived CDR1 and CDR2 are MNHEY and SMNVEV (reference sequence). CDR3 sequence reads: CASSLSLSYEQYF. The DNA of the CDR3 is TGTGCCAGCAGTTTATCCCTTTCCTACGAGCAGTACTTC.

In its sample, this clone was seen once. The J gene is TRBJ2-7, the V gene TRBV7-9; 8 bases align to TRBD1. V dropped 3 bases and J dropped 3; count of bases not matched to a gene: 10. This CDR3 has 16 residues. CDR1 and CDR2 (germline): SEHNR, FQNEAQ (reference sequence). The CDR3 region is CASSFPVTGDIYEQYF. In DNA form, the CDR3 reads TGTGCCAGCAGCTTTCCCGTGACAGGGGACATCTACGAGCAGTACTTC.

The CDR3 spells CACDRDGNQPQHF. The CDR3 bases are TGTGCCTGTGACAGGGATGGCAATCAGCCCCAGCATTTT. V and J are TRBV30 and TRBJ1-5, with 7 bases identical to TRBD1. Trimming removed 6 bases from V and 2 bases from J; junction bases left unmatched: 4. Germline CDR1 and CDR2: GTSNPN and SVGIG (reference sequence). CDR3 size: 13 residues.

CDR3: CASSLLETQYF. The DNA of the CDR3 is TGTGCCAGCAGCTTACTAGAGACCCAGTACTTC. This chain links TRBV7-2 with TRBJ2-5; D ambiguous. Germline V gives CDR1 SGHTA, CDR2 FQGNSA. V lost 2 bases, J lost 4 bases, and 2 bases lay in between. This CDR3 is 11 amino acids long.

This chain uses TRBV2 with TRBJ1-4; TRBD1 agrees at 8 bases. The junction had 5 bases not matched to a gene; V was cut back by 7 bases and J by 4 bases. This CDR3 has 14 amino acids. The germline V gene has CDR1 SNHLY and CDR2 FYNNEI. CDR3 loop: CASKPTGVNEKLFF. CDR3 DNA sequence: TGTGCCAGCAAGCCGACAGGGGTTAATGAAAAACTGTTTTTT.

The chain joins TRBV28 to TRBJ1-6; no definite D call. The CDR3 runs 16 residues. The germline gives CDR1 MDHEN, CDR2 SYDVKM. V gave up 2 bases and J gave up 4 bases, with 12 bases separating them. The CDR3 nucleotides are TGTGCCAGCAGTTTACAGAGGAACTCTTATAATTCACCCCTCCACTTT. Protein product: CASSLQRNSYNSPLHF.

V usage is TRBV20-1 and J usage is TRBJ2-1; D ambiguous. The CDR3 runs 11 residues. Germline-derived CDR1 and CDR2 are DFQATT and SNEGSKA (reference sequence). Trimming pared 0 bases from V and 13 bases from J, leaving 10 bases between. The CDR3: CSARDMALQFF. The CDR3 nucleotides are TGCAGTGCTAGAGACATGGCCCTTCAGTTCTTC.

The rearrangement links TRBV6-4 to TRBJ2-1, with D possibly matching TRBD2 (6 bases). Germline loops: CDR1 MRHNA, CDR2 SNTAGT. V lost 0 bases and J 0 bases, leaving 9 bases between the germline ends. This CDR3 is built from 16 residues. The DNA for the CDR3 is TGTGCCAGCAGTGACTCCTGGCGGGGCTCCTACAATGAGCAGTTCTTC. Protein product: CASSDSWRGSYNEQFF.

Details on this clone: This CDR3 is also generated by other DNA sequences in the sample. The chain combines TRBV5-6 with TRBJ2-7, with D maybe TRBD2 (5 bases). Germline V gene data show CDR1 as SGHDT and CDR2 as YYEEEE. V lost 1 base, J lost 1 base, and 6 bases lay in between. The CDR3 is 13 residues long. The CDR3 sequence: CASSLRGSYEQYF. CDR3 in DNA: TGTGCCAGCAGCTTGCGGGGATCCTACGAGCAGTACTTC. Variable domain in full (rest from reference TRBV5-6 and TRBJ2-7): DAGVTQSPTHLIKTRGQQVTLRCSPKSGHDTVSWYQQALGQGPQFIFQYYEEEERQRGNFPDRFSGHQFPNYSSELNVNALLLGDSALYLCASSLRGSYEQYFGPGTRLTVT.

CDR3 nucleotides: TGTGCCAGCAGTTTATTAAGCGGGAGCTACGAGCAGTACTTC. It translates to CASSLLSGSYEQYF. The rearrangement links TRBV28 to TRBJ2-7; TRBD2 agrees at 8 bases. The CDR3 covers 14 residues. Germline V CDR1 and CDR2: MDHEN, SYDVKM. The V segment lost 1 base and the J segment 3 bases; nucleotides outside the gene matches: 2.

The gene calls are TRBV4-2 and TRBJ2-1; 7 nucleotides match TRBD2. Unmatched junction bases numbered 7, after V lost 1 base and J lost 4 bases. The CDR3 contains 16 residues. Germline values: CDR1 LGHNA, CDR2 YNFKEQ. The CDR3 coding sequence is TGTGCCAGCAGCCAAGGCGGGAATAGCGGGTACAATGAGCAGTTCTTC. It is translated as CASSQGGNSGYNEQFF.

The gene calls are TRBV7-9 and TRBJ2-5; 11 nucleotides agree with TRBD1. The V and J ends lost 3 bases and 4 bases, in that order; junction bases with no gene match: 7. The CDR3 sequence is 16 residues long. CDR1 is SEHNR, CDR2 FQNEAQ, per germline (reference sequence). CDR3 sequence reads: CASSLVGGTGGETQYF. CDR3 nucleotide sequence: TGTGCCAGCAGCTTGGTGGGCGGGACAGGGGGAGAGACCCAGTACTTC.

CDR3 DNA: TGTGCCAGCAGTTTGTCAAGCGGGGGCCCCTGGTACAATGAGCAGTTCTTC. Translated, it gives CASSLSSGGPWYNEQFF. V is TRBV27 and J is TRBJ2-1, with 8 nucleotides matching TRBD2. CDR3 size: 17 residues. Germline CDR1 MNHEY, CDR2 SMNVEV (reference sequence). J lost 4 bases, V lost 3 bases, and 11 bases had no gene match.

The V and J genes are TRBV7-2 and TRBJ2-5; D remains ambiguous. This CDR3 contains 12 residues. Germline CDR1 and CDR2: SGHTA and FQGNSA. Trimming pared 4 bases from V and 5 bases from J, leaving 8 bases between. The CDR3 DNA follows: TGTGCCAGCAGCTCAATGGCCGAGACCCAGTACTTC. Encoded protein: CASSSMAETQYF.

The chain recombines TRBV19 with TRBJ2-3, with D possibly being TRBD1 (8 bases). V lost 6 bases to trimming and J lost 4 bases, with 17 bases between them. Per the germline V gene, CDR1 is LNHDA and CDR2 is SQIVND (reference sequence). The CDR3 totals 15 residues. The DNA of the CDR3 is TGTGCCAGTAGGGGGGGGCAGGGGGCCTCAGATACGCAGTATTTT. Encoded protein: CASRGGQGASDTQYF. Based on the CDR3 plus reference TRBV19 and TRBJ2-3, the full variable domain is DGGITQSPKYLFRKEGQNVTLSCEQNLNHDAMYWYRQDPGQGLRLIYYSQIVNDFQKGDIAEGYSVSREKKESFPLTVTSAQKNPTAFYLCASRGGQGASDTQYFGPGTRLTVL.

Concerning this clone itself: The sample carries other DNA sequences with the same CDR3. This chain links TRBV3-1 (or the pseudogene TRBV3-2) with TRBJ1-3, with 7 positions matching TRBD1. Trimming removed 3 bases from V and 4 bases from J; junction bases left unmatched: 0. From germline, CDR1 is LGHDT and CDR2 YNNKEL (reference sequence). This CDR3 is built from 13 residues. The DNA for the CDR3 is TGTGCCAGCAGCCAGGGACAGGGAAACACCATATATTTT. Protein product: CASSQGQGNTIYF.

V gene TRBV7-9 combines with J gene TRBJ1-2; D is undetermined. Germline CDR1 is SEHNR and CDR2 is FQNEAQ (reference sequence). V was clipped by 5 bases and J by 1 base, with 11 bases between them. The CDR3 contains 14 residues. The CDR3 protein is CASSLQILNYGYTF. As DNA, the CDR3 is TGTGCCAGCAGCCTCCAGATTCTTAACTATGGCTACACCTTC.

The chain recombines TRBV6-2 or TRBV6-3 with TRBJ2-3; TRBD2 agrees at 10 bases. V gave up 2 bases and J gave up 4 bases; unmatched junction bases: 6. Germline CDR1 MNHEY, CDR2 SVGEGT. This CDR3 comprises 16 residues. This chain's CDR3 is CASSYGSGGPADTQYF. CDR3 in DNA: TGTGCCAGCAGTTACGGTAGCGGGGGGCCCGCAGATACGCAGTATTTT.

The V gene is TRBV5-1, the J gene TRBJ1-6, with 7 bases identical to TRBD1. V trimming: 0 bases; J trimming: 6 bases; junction bases outside the gene matches: 6. There are 16 residues in the CDR3. Germline V lookup: CDR1 SGHRS, CDR2 YFSETQ. CDR3 region: CASSLGAGGSNSPLHF. The DNA for the CDR3 is TGCGCCAGCAGCTTGGGTGCAGGGGGAAGTAATTCACCCCTCCACTTT.

The CDR3 is CASSLAWGANNEQFF. The CDR3 nucleotides read TGCGCCAGCAGCTTGGCGTGGGGCGCCAACAATGAGCAGTTCTTC. The genes are TRBV5-1 and TRBJ2-1; D may be TRBD1 (5 bases). CDR1 and CDR2 from the germline V gene are SGHRS and YFSETQ. The CDR3 covers 15 residues. Trimming shortened V by 0 bases and J by 5 bases, and 12 bases separated the two germline ends.

For this clone: Other DNA sequences within the sample encode an identical CDR3. This rearrangement joins TRBV7-8 to TRBJ2-1, with D perhaps matching TRBD1 (6 bases). V lost 5 bases, J lost 2 bases, and 10 bases lay in between. Germline lookup yields CDR1 SGHVS and CDR2 FQNEAQ. This CDR3 is 14 amino acids long. The CDR3 nucleotides are TGTGCCAGCAGCCTCCGGGACACCTACAATGAGCAGTTCTTC. Protein product: CASSLRDTYNEQFF.

V and J are TRBV7-2 and TRBJ2-5; 8 bases are shared with TRBD2. Germline CDR1 and CDR2: SGHTA and FQGNSA. V gave up 4 bases and J gave up 4 bases; unmatched junction bases: 5. The CDR3 has 14 residues. The DNA for the CDR3 is TGTGCCAGCAGCTCGGGACTAGTTGTAGAGACCCAGTACTTC. It translates to CASSSGLVVETQYF.

The V gene is TRBV5-1, the J gene TRBJ2-7, with TRBD2 identical over 11 bases. V shed 4 bases and J 2 bases; nucleotides not matched to a gene: 2. CDR1 is SGHRS and CDR2 is YFSETQ in the germline V gene. This CDR3 is built from 14 residues. In DNA form, the CDR3 reads TGCGCCAGCAGCGGTAGCGGGGGGGCCTACGAGCAGTACTTC. This sequence encodes CASSGSGGAYEQYF.

Written as DNA, the CDR3 is TGTGCCAGCAGCCTTCGGACAGGTACGGAAGCTTTCTTT. This codes for CASSLRTGTEAFF. The genes are TRBV9 and TRBJ1-1, with TRBD1 matching 7 bases. CDR1 and CDR2 (germline): SGDLS, YYNGEE. This CDR3 has 13 amino acids. J lost 8 bases, V lost 4 bases, and 8 bases had no gene match.

The rearrangement joins TRBV10-2 to TRBJ1-5, with D perhaps TRBD1 (5 bases). Trimming took 3 bases from V and 1 from J, leaving 7 bases between them. This CDR3 is 14 amino acids long. The germline gives CDR1 WSHSY, CDR2 SAAADI. This CDR3 reads CASSDRVSNQPQHF. The CDR3 DNA reads as TGCGCCAGCAGTGACAGGGTAAGCAATCAGCCCCAGCATTTT.

This chain links TRBV2 with TRBJ2-3; a possible D gene is TRBD2 (6 bases). The V and J ends lost 8 bases and 4 bases respectively, with 13 bases between them. Germline V gene sequence: CDR1 SNHLY, CDR2 FYNNEI. The CDR3 extends over 13 amino acids. CDR3 sequence: CASRDSLPDTQYF. CDR3 nucleotide sequence: TGTGCCAGCCGGGACTCCCTCCCAGATACGCAGTATTTT.

In its sample, this clone was seen a few times. The V and J genes are TRBV4-3 and TRBJ1-3, with a tentative D call TRBD1 (6 bases). Trimming pared 3 bases from V and 0 bases from J, leaving 12 bases between. CDR3 size: 16 residues. Germline V CDR1 and CDR2: LGHNA, YSLEER. This chain's CDR3 is CASSQNRVYSGNTIYF. CDR3 DNA: TGCGCCAGCAGCCAGAACAGGGTCTACTCTGGAAACACCATATATTTT.

Comments on this clone: At the DNA level, this CDR3 is encoded by other sequences in the same sample as well. The rearrangement uses TRBV7-2 and TRBJ1-2; a weak D match, TRBD1 (6 bases). The germline V gene encodes CDR1 SGHTA and CDR2 FQGNSA. Trimming cost V 5 bases and J 2 bases, with 9 bases left between them. The length of the CDR3 is 13 residues. The CDR3 bases are TGTGCCAGCAGCAGAGGACAGAACTATGGCTACACCTTC. This codes for CASSRGQNYGYTF.